The following is a T cell receptor beta chain sequence with its context. The antigen remains unidentified. The data stem from a study of T cell repertoires in cytomegalovirus infection. Study-wide context: Both CMV infection and a matching HLA type were indicated by public TCR beta signatures. General study results and limits: Identification of carriers of CMV plus the relevant HLA was performed using cumulative public TCR beta family frequency.

Each CDR3 protein is one row after TCRdb ran MiXCR on the reads. The sample has a few hundred thousand distinct CDR3 sequences, approximately 40% seen once; the top ten hold 48%. Looked up from germline, CDR1 is MNHNS and CDR2 is SASEGT. Between the trimmed V and J ends, which lost 4 bases and 0 bases, there was a span of 7 bases. This CDR3 has 15 amino acids. This TCR came from a human donor in good health (CMV status not recorded). Some clones in this sample may be carry-over from other donors' samples. This specimen consisted of cultured PBMCs, obtained from culture after CMV antigen stimulation. This chain connects TRBV6-1 to TRBJ2-6; D is uncertain. In DNA form, the CDR3 reads TGTGCCAGCAGTGTTGAGGCCTCTGGGGCCAACGTCCTGACTTTC. Protein product: CASSVEASGANVLTF.